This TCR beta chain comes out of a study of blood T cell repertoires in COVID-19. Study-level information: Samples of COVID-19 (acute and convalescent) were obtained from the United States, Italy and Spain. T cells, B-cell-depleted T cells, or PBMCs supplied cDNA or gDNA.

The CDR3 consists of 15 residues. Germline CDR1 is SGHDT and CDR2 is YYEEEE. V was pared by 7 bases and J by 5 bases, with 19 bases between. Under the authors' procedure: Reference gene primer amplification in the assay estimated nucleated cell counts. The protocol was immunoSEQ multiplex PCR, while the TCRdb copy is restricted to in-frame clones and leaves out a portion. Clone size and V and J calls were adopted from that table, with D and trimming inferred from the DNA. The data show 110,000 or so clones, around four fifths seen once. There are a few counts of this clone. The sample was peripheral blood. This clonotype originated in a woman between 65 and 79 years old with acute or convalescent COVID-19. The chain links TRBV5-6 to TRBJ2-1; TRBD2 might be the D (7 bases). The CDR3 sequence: CASGGARLGHNEQFF. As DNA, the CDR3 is TGTGCCAGCGGGGGGGCTAGGCTCGGCCACAATGAGCAGTTCTTC.